This is a list of T cell receptor beta chains from one sample in a study of blood T cell repertoires in COVID-19. The method was immunoSEQ multiplex PCR; TCRdb's version includes in-frame clones alone and lacks a portion of them. Seen here are about 220,000 clones, around four fifths observed once, and the top ten hold about 15%. The sample comprised PBMCs or T cells enriched from blood (not recorded which). These receptors came from a man in his forties or fifties who had recovered from COVID-19. The CDR3 runs from the conserved cysteine through the conserved F or W. Fields, in order: D gene, J gene, V gene, clone size, CDR3 protein, CDR3 DNA. The D gene is left open where the match is weak. Size values are once, few and many counts, or a class for expanded clones, and some rows have none.

d_call: NA; j_call: TRBJ1-1; v_call: TRBV11-2; clone_size: NA; cdr3_aa: CASSSTGVSAFF; cdr3_nt: TGTGCCAGCAGCTCAACGGGGGTGAGTGCTTTCTTT
d_call: NA; j_call: TRBJ1-3; v_call: TRBV7-6; clone_size: NA; cdr3_aa: CASSFSGYRDAVTVGNTIYF; cdr3_nt: TGTGCCAGCAGCTTTAGCGGTTACCGGGACGCAGTTACGGTTGGAAACACCATATATTTT
d_call: NA; j_call: TRBJ2-2; v_call: TRBV28; clone_size: NA; cdr3_aa: CASSTGGADTGELFF; cdr3_nt: TGTGCCAGCAGCACCGGCGGGGCGGACACCGGGGAGCTGTTTTTT
d_call: TRBD1; j_call: TRBJ2-1; v_call: TRBV4-1; clone_size: NA; cdr3_aa: CASSQGDRGSDEQFF; cdr3_nt: TGCGCCAGCAGCCAGGGGGACAGGGGCTCCGATGAGCAGTTCTTC
d_call: TRBD2; j_call: TRBJ2-1; v_call: TRBV5-4; clone_size: few; cdr3_aa: CASSLTTSGRNEQFF; cdr3_nt: TGTGCCAGCAGCTTGACAACTAGCGGGAGGAATGAGCAGTTCTTC
d_call: TRBD1; j_call: TRBJ2-3; v_call: TRBV5-4; clone_size: NA; cdr3_aa: CASSDRQGGDTQYF; cdr3_nt: TGTGCCAGCAGCGACCGACAGGGGGGAGATACGCAGTATTTT
d_call: NA; j_call: TRBJ2-5; v_call: TRBV28; clone_size: NA; cdr3_aa: CASSFRDRQTQYF; cdr3_nt: TGTGCCAGCAGTTTCAGGGATAGGCAGACCCAGTACTTC
d_call: NA; j_call: TRBJ1-5; v_call: TRBV28; clone_size: NA; cdr3_aa: CATRVIGVWQPQHF; cdr3_nt: TGTGCCACCAGAGTCATCGGGGTTTGGCAGCCCCAGCATTTT
d_call: TRBD1; j_call: TRBJ1-2; v_call: TRBV27; clone_size: NA; cdr3_aa: CASTQGQGQGYTF; cdr3_nt: TGTGCCAGCACCCAGGGACAGGGGCAGGGCTACACCTTC
d_call: NA; j_call: TRBJ1-2; v_call: TRBV25-1; clone_size: NA; cdr3_aa: CASKGDGAKGVYGYTF; cdr3_nt: TGTGCCAGCAAGGGGGACGGTGCCAAAGGGGTCTATGGCTACACCTTC
d_call: NA; j_call: TRBJ1-2; v_call: TRBV12-3/TRBV12-4; clone_size: NA; cdr3_aa: CASRLDRNYGYTF; cdr3_nt: TGTGCCAGCAGACTTGACAGAAACTATGGCTACACCTTC
d_call: TRBD1; j_call: TRBJ1-2; v_call: TRBV27; clone_size: NA; cdr3_aa: CASSLDRGNYGYTF; cdr3_nt: TGTGCCAGCAGTTTGGACAGGGGCAACTATGGCTACACCTTC